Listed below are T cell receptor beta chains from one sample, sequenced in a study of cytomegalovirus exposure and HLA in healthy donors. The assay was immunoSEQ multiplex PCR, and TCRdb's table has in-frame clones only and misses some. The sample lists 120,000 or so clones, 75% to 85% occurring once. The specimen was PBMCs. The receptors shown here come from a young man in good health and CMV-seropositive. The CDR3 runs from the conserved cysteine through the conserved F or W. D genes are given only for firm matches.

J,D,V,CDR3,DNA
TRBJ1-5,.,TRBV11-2,CASSLDGAGNQPQHF,TGTGCCAGCAGCTTAGATGGGGCGGGCAATCAGCCCCAGCATTTT
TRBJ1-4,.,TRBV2,CASSDREGEKLFF,TGTGCCAGCAGTGACAGGGAAGGTGAAAAACTGTTTTTT
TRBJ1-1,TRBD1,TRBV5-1,CASSLTGDRGTEAFF,TGCGCCAGCAGCTTGACGGGGGACAGGGGCACTGAAGCTTTCTTT
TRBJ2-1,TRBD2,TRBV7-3,CASSLEPSGYNEQFF,TGTGCCAGCAGCCTCGAGCCTAGCGGGTACAATGAGCAGTTCTTC
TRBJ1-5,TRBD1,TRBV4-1,CASSQGQGWVQPQHF,TGCGCCAGCAGCCAGGGACAGGGCTGGGTTCAGCCCCAGCATTTT
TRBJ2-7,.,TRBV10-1,CASSRESQMIDYEQYF,TGCGCCAGCAGTCGCGAATCACAGATGATCGACTACGAGCAGTACTTC
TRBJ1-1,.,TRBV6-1,CASSNRGDTEAFF,TGTGCCAGCAGTAACCGGGGGGACACTGAAGCTTTCTTT
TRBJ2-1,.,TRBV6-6,CASSYSRQGSYNEQFF,TGTGCCAGCAGTTACTCGAGGCAGGGCTCCTACAATGAGCAGTTCTTC
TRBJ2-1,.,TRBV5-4,CASSLARYPDGDNEQFF,TGTGCCAGCAGCTTGGCCCGTTATCCTGACGGAGACAATGAGCAGTTCTTC
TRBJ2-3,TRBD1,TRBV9,CASSVDRGLTDTQYF,TGTGCCAGCAGCGTAGACAGGGGTCTCACAGATACGCAGTATTTT